These 19 T cell receptor beta chains share one sample of origin, sequenced in a study of a mutant IDH1 vaccine in newly diagnosed glioma. Sequenced by immunoSEQ multiplex PCR; TCRdb stores in-frame clones only, minus some. Of about 94,000 clones listed, roughly 89% are singletons. The antigens of these receptors remain unknown. The sample's time point: week 47, end of study. Vaccination comprised doses that each held 300 ug of mutant IDH1 20-mer peptide, plus topical imiquimod. Specimen: PBMCs, collected from a glioma patient whose treatment included an IDH1 peptide vaccine. The receptor set was obtained from a woman in her fifties or sixties with glioma.

The V call is TRBV19, the J call TRBJ2-2; 7 bases are a match to TRBD1. The CDR3 runs to 15 residues. The trim removed 6 bases at V and 1 base at J, leaving 5 bases unmatched. The germline V gene encodes CDR1 LNHDA and CDR2 SQIVND (reference sequence). CDR3 bases: TGTGCCAGTAGCACTGGACAGGTGAACACCGGGGAGCTGTTTTTT. This gives the protein CASSTGQVNTGELFF.

The rearrangement joins TRBV27 to TRBJ2-2, with 7 bases fitting TRBD2. Looked up from germline, CDR1 is MNHEY and CDR2 is SMNVEV (reference sequence). V was clipped by 2 bases and J by 4 bases; unmatched bases: 7. This CDR3 region has 16 residues. The DNA for the CDR3 is TGTGCCAGCAGTTTACGGGGAAGGGAGGGCACCGGGGAGCTGTTTTTT. Encoded protein: CASSLRGREGTGELFF.

The J gene is TRBJ1-1, the V gene TRBV15; D uncertain. The V gene lost 8 bases and the J gene lost 5 bases, with 12 bases spanning the gap. Per germline, CDR1 LNHNV and CDR2 YYDKDF (reference sequence). CDR3 length equals 12 residues. The CDR3 region is CATGIRETEAFF. Here the CDR3 DNA reads TGTGCCACCGGCATCCGGGAGACTGAAGCTTTCTTT.

This clone was detected a few times. CDR3 residues: CSANRVQPQHF. Here the CDR3 DNA reads TGCAGTGCCAACCGAGTTCAGCCCCAGCATTTT. This rearrangement joins TRBV20-1 to TRBJ1-5, with no clear D. The CDR3 covers 11 residues. Germline assignment: CDR1 DFQATT and CDR2 SNEGSKA (reference sequence). V was cut by 6 bases and J by 6 bases, with 9 bases left in between.

The chain is built from TRBV5-1 and TRBJ2-3; D call uncertain. CDR1 SGHRS and CDR2 YFSETQ come from the germline V gene. With 3 bases removed from V and 4 bases from J, the gap between germline ends came to 12 bases. This CDR3 is built from 14 residues. The CDR3, as DNA: TGCGCCAGCAGCTCGGGTGAAAGAGCAGATACGCAGTATTTT. It codes for CASSSGERADTQYF.

This sequence joins TRBV28 and TRBJ1-1, with D perhaps matching TRBD1 (5 bases). Germline CDR1 MDHEN, CDR2 SYDVKM. With 5 bases removed from V and 1 base from J, the gap between germline ends came to 11 bases. This CDR3 has 14 amino acids. CDR3 in DNA: TGTGCCAGCAGTGTAGCGGGGGAGAACACTGAAGCTTTCTTT. This codes for CASSVAGENTEAFF.

This rearrangement joins TRBV18 to TRBJ1-4; D uncertain. Germline CDR1 and CDR2: KGHSH and LQKENI. This CDR3 has 15 residues. Trimming pared 2 bases from V and 7 bases from J, leaving 14 bases between. In nucleotides, the CDR3 is TGTGCCAGCTCACCAGGGCGACTTGCATCTGAAAAACTGTTTTTT. Its translation is CASSPGRLASEKLFF. The entire variable domain, with the rest obtained from reference TRBV18 and TRBJ1-4, is as follows: NAGVMQNPRHLVRRRGQEARLRCSPMKGHSHVYWYRQLPEEGLKFMVYLQKENIIDESGMPKERFSAEFPKEGPSILRIQQVVRGDSAAYFCASSPGRLASEKLFFGSGTQLSVL.

The chain carries TRBV5-6 and TRBJ2-7; no clear D gene. The CDR3 spans 15 residues. From germline, CDR1 is SGHDT and CDR2 YYEEEE. The V end was cut by 2 bases, the J end by 4 bases, with 16 bases between. Here the CDR3 DNA reads TGTGCCAGCAGCTTCCAGGCTAAGGGTTCGTACGAGCAGTACTTC. The encoded protein is CASSFQAKGSYEQYF. Using reference TRBV5-6 and TRBJ2-7 for the parts outside the CDR3, the full variable domain is DAGVTQSPTHLIKTRGQQVTLRCSPKSGHDTVSWYQQALGQGPQFIFQYYEEEERQRGNFPDRFSGHQFPNYSSELNVNALLLGDSALYLCASSFQAKGSYEQYFGPGTRLTVT.

The chain recombines TRBV9 with TRBJ2-5; D ambiguous. V was clipped by 0 bases and J by 3 bases, with 6 bases between them. The CDR3 length is 13 residues. CDR1 and CDR2 (germline): SGDLS, YYNGEE. The CDR3: CASSVGQKETQYF. The CDR3, as DNA: TGTGCCAGCAGCGTAGGGCAGAAAGAGACCCAGTACTTC. The variable domain in full, with the rest retrieved from reference TRBV9 and TRBJ2-5, is DSGVTQTPKHLITATGQRVTLRCSPRSGDLSVYWYQQSLDQGLQFLIQYYNGEERAKGNILERFSAQQFPDLHSELNLSSLELGDSALYFCASSVGQKETQYFGPGTRLLVL.

The V and J genes are TRBV7-8 and TRBJ2-7; 8 nucleotides agree with TRBD1. The CDR3 contains 16 residues. The trim removed 4 bases at V and 2 bases at J, leaving 10 bases unmatched. CDR1 is SGHVS and CDR2 is FQNEAQ in the germline V gene. CDR3 residues: CASSSLRQGPTYEQYF. CDR3 coding DNA: TGTGCCAGCAGCTCGCTCCGACAGGGGCCGACCTACGAGCAGTACTTC.

At least ten counts were recorded for this clone. This chain links TRBV2 with TRBJ1-1; D gene ambiguous. The V gene's germline CDR1 is SNHLY and CDR2 FYNNEI. The V gene lost 8 bases and the J gene lost 1 base, with 11 bases spanning the gap. CDR3 length: 13 residues. The DNA of the CDR3 is TGTGCCAGCGAGAAGGCGGGGAACACTGAAGCTTTCTTT. It codes for CASEKAGNTEAFF.

The rearrangement links TRBV7-3 to TRBJ2-5; D gene ambiguous. This CDR3 contains 13 residues. The germline V and J ends were trimmed by 5 bases and 1 base, with 8 bases remaining between them. Germline assignment: CDR1 SGHTA and CDR2 FQGTGA. This CDR3 is CASSRSSQETQYF. The CDR3 nucleotides are TGTGCCAGCAGCCGATCGTCCCAAGAGACCCAGTACTTC.

The J gene is TRBJ1-5, the V gene TRBV19; the match to TRBD1 covers 7 bases. This CDR3 region has 14 residues. V was pared by 6 bases and J by 2 bases, with 4 bases of the junction left unmatched. Germline CDR1 LNHDA, CDR2 SQIVND (reference sequence). DNA for the CDR3: TGTGCCAGTAGGGGGAGGGGGCGCAATCAGCCCCAGCATTTT. It translates to CASRGRGRNQPQHF.

The CDR3 sequence: CASSLPGSSNTGELFF. CDR3 coding DNA: TGCGCCAGCAGCTTGCCGGGGAGCTCGAACACCGGGGAGCTGTTTTTT. This sequence joins TRBV5-1 and TRBJ2-2; a weak D match, TRBD2 (5 bases). The CDR3 contains 16 residues. The V gene's germline CDR1 is SGHRS and CDR2 YFSETQ. V lost 1 base and J lost 0, with 10 bases in between.

The J gene is TRBJ1-2, the V gene TRBV7-9, with TRBD1 as a possible D gene (5 bases). The V end lost 3 bases, the J end lost 6 bases, and 11 bases lay between the germline ends. The germline V gene has CDR1 SEHNR and CDR2 FQNEAQ (reference sequence). CDR3 size: 13 residues. CDR3: CASSLEGRDGYTF. CDR3 nucleotides: TGTGCCAGCAGCTTGGAGGGGAGGGATGGCTACACCTTC.

The chain links TRBV18 to TRBJ2-7; D is unclear. CDR3 length: 13 residues. Trimming removed 2 bases at V and 3 bases at J, with 8 bases between. Per germline, CDR1 KGHSH and CDR2 LQKENI. This chain's CDR3 is CASSPETNYEQYF. The CDR3, as DNA: TGTGCCAGCTCACCAGAGACCAACTACGAGCAGTACTTC. The full variable domain, its missing parts supplied by reference TRBV18 and TRBJ2-7, is NAGVMQNPRHLVRRRGQEARLRCSPMKGHSHVYWYRQLPEEGLKFMVYLQKENIIDESGMPKERFSAEFPKEGPSILRIQQVVRGDSAAYFCASSPETNYEQYFGPGTRLTVT.

The genes are TRBV15 and TRBJ2-7; 8 nucleotides match TRBD2. Germline-derived CDR1 and CDR2 are LNHNV and YYDKDF (reference sequence). V shed 9 bases and J 0 bases; nucleotides not matched to a gene: 7. The CDR3 is 14 amino acids. CDR3 protein: CATGRSGSSYEQYF. The CDR3 DNA reads TGTGCCACAGGAAGGAGCGGGAGCTCCTACGAGCAGTACTTC. The entire variable domain, with the rest obtained from reference TRBV15 and TRBJ2-7, is as follows: DAMVIQNPRYQVTQFGKPVTLSCSQTLNHNVMYWYQQKSSQAPKLLFHYYDKDFNNEADTPDNFQSRRPNTSFCFLDIRSPGLGDTAMYLCATGRSGSSYEQYFGPGTRLTVT.

V gene TRBV29-1 combines with J gene TRBJ2-2; D is unresolved. V was shortened by 5 bases and J by 0 bases, with 10 bases between the two germline ends. The CDR3 has 14 amino acids. The germline V gene encodes CDR1 SQVTM and CDR2 ANQGSEA. CDR3 DNA sequence: TGCAGCGTTCTGACACCTTCGAACACCGGGGAGCTGTTTTTT. Its translation is CSVLTPSNTGELFF.

This chain joins TRBV5-4 and TRBJ1-2; weak D call: TRBD1 (6 bases). The CDR3 has 17 amino acids. Trimming shortened V by 4 bases and J by 5 bases, and 24 bases separated the two germline ends. Germline-derived CDR1 and CDR2 are SGHNT and YYREEE (reference sequence). As DNA, the CDR3 is TGTGCCAGCAGCGGGGGGGGTGACAGGAGTGGACGTTATGGCTACACCTTC. Protein: CASSGGGDRSGRYGYTF.